This is a list of T cell receptor beta chains from one sample in a study of molecular identifiers for immune sequencing clone quantification. A single record per CDR3 protein comes from TCRdb applying MiXCR to the PCR reads. Of about 640,000 distinct CDR3 sequences detected, about 20% appear once; the ten largest clones hold under 0.95%. The sequenced sample consisted of naive CD8+ T cells from blood, with Jurkat cell RNA spiked in. The source is a human donor in good health. Some libraries in this study had Jurkat cell RNA spiked in. The CDR3 runs from the conserved cysteine through the conserved F or W. A D gene is named only where the DNA matches it firmly. Clone sizes are given selectively: once, few, many, or a class where the clone is expanded.

j_call | clone_size | v_call | d_call | cdr3_aa | cdr3_nt
TRBJ1-5 | many | TRBV2 | - | CASSDLGGYQPQHF | TGTGCCAGCAGTGACTTGGGGGGATATCAGCCCCAGCATTTT
TRBJ1-6 | many | TRBV5-6 | - | CASSYGKATLHF | TGTGCCAGCAGCTATGGAAAGGCGACCCTCCACTTT
TRBJ2-7 | many | TRBV28 | - | CASSSEDKLVGYEQYF | TGTGCCAGCAGTTCCGAGGACAAACTTGTTGGGTACGAGCAGTACTTC
TRBJ2-3 | many | TRBV4-1 | - | CASSQRSGTSTDTQYF | TGCGCCAGCAGCCAACGAAGCGGAACTAGCACAGATACGCAGTATTTT
TRBJ1-5 | few | TRBV4-2 | TRBD1 | CASSQEQGADQPQHF | TGTGCCAGCAGCCAAGAACAGGGGGCGGATCAGCCCCAGCATTTT
TRBJ2-3 | - | TRBV7-2 | TRBD1 | CASSSRQGLADTQYF | TGTGCCAGCAGCTCCCGACAGGGTTTAGCAGATACGCAGTATTTT
TRBJ1-3 | many | TRBV20-1 | - | CSASALNENTIYF | TGCAGTGCCTCAGCCCTGAACGAAAACACCATATATTTT
TRBJ2-7 | few | TRBV28 | TRBD1 | CASSSRDRGLNEQYF | TGTGCCAGCAGCAGCCGGGACAGGGGGCTCAACGAGCAGTACTTC
TRBJ1-1 | many | TRBV29-1 | TRBD1 | CSVAARDRVYGANTEAFF | TGCAGCGTTGCCGCCCGGGACAGGGTTTATGGTGCGAACACTGAAGCTTTCTTT
TRBJ1-1 | many | TRBV29-1 | - | CSVLGRNRNTEAFF | TGCAGCGTTCTAGGCAGGAACCGTAACACTGAAGCTTTCTTT
TRBJ2-1 | many | TRBV4-1 | TRBD1 | CASSQAAGGQGSSNEQFF | TGCGCCAGCAGCCAAGCCGCAGGGGGACAGGGATCGAGTAATGAGCAGTTCTTC
TRBJ2-1 | many | TRBV9 | TRBD2 | CASSLSGLAGAPYNEQFF | TGTGCCAGCAGCTTATCGGGACTAGCGGGAGCTCCCTACAATGAGCAGTTCTTC
TRBJ2-3 | many | TRBV11-2 | TRBD2 | CASSSAPSGTWADTQYF | TGTGCCAGCAGCTCCGCTCCTAGCGGGACGTGGGCAGATACGCAGTATTTT
TRBJ2-3 | many | TRBV29-1 | TRBD1 | CSVAGTGDVDTQYF | TGCAGCGTTGCCGGGACAGGGGATGTAGATACGCAGTATTTT
TRBJ2-3 | many | TRBV2 | - | CASSPSALGVTQYF | TGTGCCAGCAGCCCCAGCGCTCTTGGTGTGACGCAGTATTTT
TRBJ1-5 | many | TRBV30 | - | CAWSGEYSNQPQHF | TGTGCCTGGAGCGGAGAATATAGCAATCAGCCCCAGCATTTT
TRBJ2-1 | few | TRBV29-1 | TRBD2 | CSVEGREESYNEQFF | TGCAGCGTTGAAGGGCGGGAGGAGTCCTACAATGAGCAGTTCTTC
TRBJ2-7 | many | TRBV2 | - | CASSENGQPSSYEQYF | TGTGCCAGCAGTGAAAATGGCCAACCGAGCTCCTACGAGCAGTACTTC
TRBJ2-7 | many | TRBV19 | - | CASSTSQLGYEQYF | TGTGCCAGTAGTACCTCCCAGCTGGGTTACGAGCAGTACTTC
TRBJ2-5 | - | TRBV6-5 | - | CASSRDPKTQYF | TGTGCCAGCAGTAGGGATCCGAAGACCCAGTACTTC
TRBJ1-4 | few | TRBV13 | - | CASSLQALATNEKLFF | TGTGCCAGCAGCTTACAGGCGCTTGCAACTAATGAAAAACTGTTTTTT
TRBJ2-7 | - | TRBV4-3 | - | CASSQGLSGGEQYF | TGCGCCAGCAGCCAAGGTCTTTCGGGCGGCGAGCAGTACTTC
TRBJ1-5 | many | TRBV6-2/TRBV6-3 | - | CASSYPRGDQPQHF | TGTGCCAGCAGTTATCCCCGAGGGGATCAGCCCCAGCATTTT
TRBJ2-5 | - | TRBV21-1 | - | CASSPPPRGLVDQETQYF | TGTGCCAGCAGCCCACCACCCCGGGGACTAGTGGACCAAGAGACCCAGTACTTC
TRBJ1-5 | many | TRBV5-5 | - | CASSLWDGGLQPQHF | TGTGCCAGCAGCTTGTGGGATGGGGGCTTGCAGCCCCAGCATTTT
TRBJ1-1 | many | TRBV7-9 | - | CASSLSLLGAESDTEAFF | TGTGCCAGCAGCTTATCTTTATTGGGGGCAGAATCTGACACTGAAGCTTTCTTT
TRBJ2-2 | many | TRBV7-3 | - | CASSSDPGPGTGELFF | TGTGCCAGCAGCTCGGACCCGGGCCCCGGAACCGGGGAGCTGTTTTTT
TRBJ2-4 | few | TRBV14 | TRBD2 | CAGSRLAGAQGVAKNIQYF | TGTGCCGGCAGTCGACTAGCGGGAGCCCAAGGGGTAGCCAAAAACATTCAGTACTTC
TRBJ2-1 | - | TRBV4-1 | TRBD2 | CASSQGAGGYSYNEQFF | TGCGCCAGCAGCCAGGGGGCGGGGGGGTACTCCTACAATGAGCAGTTCTTC
TRBJ1-2 | many | TRBV7-9 | TRBD1 | CASSSTRQGEGRIPYGYTF | TGTGCCAGCAGCTCCACCAGACAGGGCGAAGGCCGGATTCCCTATGGCTACACCTTC
TRBJ2-7 | many | TRBV20-1 | - | CSASNPAASRVYEQYF | TGCAGTGCTAGTAATCCAGCCGCGTCGAGGGTATACGAGCAGTACTTC
TRBJ2-3 | many | TRBV9 | - | CASSAPDKTSTDTQYF | TGTGCCAGCAGTGCCCCGGACAAAACTAGCACAGATACGCAGTATTTT
TRBJ2-2 | many | TRBV23-1 | TRBD1 | CASTRQGTRTGELFF | TGCGCCAGCACCAGACAGGGGACGAGGACCGGGGAGCTGTTTTTT
TRBJ2-1 | - | TRBV3-1 | TRBD2 | CASSKGLAYNEQFF | TGTGCCAGCAGCAAGGGACTAGCTTACAATGAGCAGTTCTTC
TRBJ2-1 | many | TRBV6-5 | TRBD1 | CASSRDRGGQFF | TGTGCCAGCAGTAGGGACAGGGGAGGGCAGTTCTTC
TRBJ2-5 | - | TRBV12-3/TRBV12-4 | - | CASSAIGEETQYF | TGTGCCAGCAGCGCAATAGGGGAAGAGACCCAGTACTTC
TRBJ1-2 | - | TRBV19 | - | CASSMGGNYGYTF | TGTGCCAGTAGTATGGGGGGTAACTATGGCTACACCTTC
TRBJ1-3 | many | TRBV29-1 | - | CSVERDGGGGNTIYF | TGCAGCGTTGAAAGGGATGGGGGCGGTGGAAACACCATATATTTT
TRBJ1-6 | many | TRBV5-6 | - | CASSLGPASPLHF | TGTGCCAGCAGCCTCGGACCAGCCTCACCCCTCCACTTT
TRBJ2-7 | many | TRBV12-3/TRBV12-4 | - | CASRQDGGPYEQYF | TGTGCCAGCAGACAAGATGGGGGCCCCTACGAGCAGTACTTC
TRBJ2-5 | few | TRBV7-9 | TRBD2 | CASSEAGGTQETQYF | TGTGCCAGCAGCGAAGCGGGAGGGACCCAAGAGACCCAGTACTTC